Listed below are T cell receptor beta chains from one sample, sequenced in a study of post-analysis software for immune sequencing data. Using its own MiXCR run on the PCR reads, TCRdb lists one record per CDR3 protein. The sample records about 540,000 distinct CDR3 sequences, around a third being singletons. Sequencing used blood. All receptors derive from a girl aged 2-17 years with multiple sclerosis. The CDR3 runs from the conserved cysteine through the conserved F or W. Each record gives: J gene, D gene, V gene, clone size, CDR3 DNA, CDR3 protein. A D gene is named only where the DNA matches it firmly. Rows may omit the clone size; those that give it use once, few, many or a size class.

J gene: TRBJ2-1
D gene: NA
V gene: TRBV4-1
clone size: few
CDR3 DNA: TGCGCCAGCAGCCAAGAGGAGGGGTGGCCCTACAATGAGCAGTTCTTC
CDR3 protein: CASSQEEGWPYNEQFF

J gene: TRBJ2-1
D gene: NA
V gene: TRBV7-3
clone size: NA
CDR3 DNA: TGTGCCAGCAGCTTAACGGGGCTGGACGATGAGCAGTTCTTC
CDR3 protein: CASSLTGLDDEQFF

J gene: TRBJ1-4
D gene: TRBD1
V gene: TRBV7-9
clone size: NA
CDR3 DNA: TGTGCCAGCAGCACTACAGGGGAGGGCGAAAAACTGTTTTTT
CDR3 protein: CASSTTGEGEKLFF

J gene: TRBJ2-5
D gene: TRBD2
V gene: TRBV20-1
clone size: NA
CDR3 DNA: TGCAGTGCTAGAGATATGGGGGGGACGGAGACCCAGTACTTC
CDR3 protein: CSARDMGGTETQYF

J gene: TRBJ2-5
D gene: NA
V gene: TRBV29-1
clone size: NA
CDR3 DNA: TGCAGCGTTGAATTGGTAGTTTTTGAGACCCAGTACTTC
CDR3 protein: CSVELVVFETQYF

J gene: TRBJ1-2
D gene: NA
V gene: TRBV5-1
clone size: NA
CDR3 DNA: TGCGCCAGCAGGGAGAGTCCCAGTAACTATGGCTACACCTTC
CDR3 protein: CASRESPSNYGYTF

J gene: TRBJ1-5
D gene: TRBD1
V gene: TRBV20-1
clone size: NA
CDR3 DNA: TGCAGTGCTCTTTTAAGGGAGGGGGCCTATAGCAATCAGCCCCAGCATTTT
CDR3 protein: CSALLREGAYSNQPQHF

J gene: TRBJ2-1
D gene: NA
V gene: TRBV20-1
clone size: NA
CDR3 DNA: TGCAGTGCTAGAGAGGGAGGCGGCTCCTACAATGAGCAGTTCTTC
CDR3 protein: CSAREGGGSYNEQFF

J gene: TRBJ1-2
D gene: NA
V gene: TRBV27
clone size: many
CDR3 DNA: TGTGCCAGCAGTTTAATGGGGGACCCCACTAACTATGGCTACACCTTC
CDR3 protein: CASSLMGDPTNYGYTF

J gene: TRBJ2-1
D gene: TRBD2
V gene: TRBV10-3
clone size: few
CDR3 DNA: TGTGCCATCAGGGGGACTAGCGGGGGAAATGAGCAGTTCTTC
CDR3 protein: CAIRGTSGGNEQFF

J gene: TRBJ2-3
D gene: NA
V gene: TRBV11-2
clone size: NA
CDR3 DNA: TGTGCCAGCAGCCAAAGCGGGCGGATCACAGATACGCAGTATTTT
CDR3 protein: CASSQSGRITDTQYF

J gene: TRBJ2-1
D gene: TRBD1
V gene: TRBV5-1
clone size: NA
CDR3 DNA: TGCGCCAGCAGCCGCTTTTGGGACAGGGCCTACAATGAGCAGTTCTTC
CDR3 protein: CASSRFWDRAYNEQFF

J gene: TRBJ2-7
D gene: NA
V gene: TRBV7-9
clone size: NA
CDR3 DNA: TGTGCCAGCAGCCTATCGACACGATCCTACGAGCAGTACTTC
CDR3 protein: CASSLSTRSYEQYF

J gene: TRBJ2-7
D gene: TRBD2
V gene: TRBV10-2
clone size: few
CDR3 DNA: TGCGCCAGCTCGGGGACTAGCGGCTACGAGCAGTACTTC
CDR3 protein: CASSGTSGYEQYF

J gene: TRBJ2-1
D gene: NA
V gene: TRBV27
clone size: NA
CDR3 DNA: TGTGCCAGCAGTTTGAGGGGGAGTGAGCAGTTCTTC
CDR3 protein: CASSLRGSEQFF

J gene: TRBJ2-1
D gene: NA
V gene: TRBV4-2
clone size: few
CDR3 DNA: TGTGCCAGCAGCCAAGAGCTAGGATGGTTCTTC
CDR3 protein: CASSQELGWFF

J gene: TRBJ2-5
D gene: TRBD2
V gene: TRBV10-3
clone size: few
CDR3 DNA: TGTGCCATCAGTGCGGGGGGTAGACAAGAGACCCAGTACTTC
CDR3 protein: CAISAGGRQETQYF

J gene: TRBJ2-7
D gene: TRBD2
V gene: TRBV20-1
clone size: NA
CDR3 DNA: TGCAGTGCTAGAGACGGACTAGCGGGGCCCACGGGTGAGCAGTACTTC
CDR3 protein: CSARDGLAGPTGEQYF

J gene: TRBJ2-5
D gene: TRBD1
V gene: TRBV20-1
clone size: few
CDR3 DNA: TGCAGTGCTCGACCGGGACAGGGGCAAGAGACCCAGTACTTC
CDR3 protein: CSARPGQGQETQYF

J gene: TRBJ2-1
D gene: TRBD2
V gene: TRBV3-1
clone size: few
CDR3 DNA: TGTGCCAGCAGCCAAGTGGGACTATCTTTGGCGACCCAGTTCTTC
CDR3 protein: CASSQVGLSLATQFF

J gene: TRBJ2-7
D gene: TRBD1
V gene: TRBV4-1
clone size: few
CDR3 DNA: TGCGCCAGCAGCCAACCCCAACCGGGACAGGGGTTCAACGAGCAGTACTTC
CDR3 protein: CASSQPQPGQGFNEQYF

J gene: TRBJ1-1
D gene: TRBD1
V gene: TRBV2
clone size: few
CDR3 DNA: TGTGCCAGCAGTGACCCCCGGACAGGGCTGAACGGTGAAGCTTTCTTT
CDR3 protein: CASSDPRTGLNGEAFF

J gene: TRBJ1-1
D gene: TRBD1
V gene: TRBV2
clone size: NA
CDR3 DNA: TGTGCCAGCGGGGACAGGGCGAACACTGAAGCTTTCTTT
CDR3 protein: CASGDRANTEAFF

J gene: TRBJ2-7
D gene: TRBD2
V gene: TRBV3-1
clone size: NA
CDR3 DNA: TGTGCCAGTAGTACCCGGGGGGCCTACGAGCAGTACTTC
CDR3 protein: CASSTRGAYEQYF

J gene: TRBJ2-3
D gene: NA
V gene: TRBV28
clone size: few
CDR3 DNA: TGTGCCAGCAGTCCCCCCCGGTGGGCGAGCACAGATACGCAGTATTTT
CDR3 protein: CASSPPRWASTDTQYF

J gene: TRBJ2-3
D gene: NA
V gene: TRBV7-2
clone size: NA
CDR3 DNA: TGTGCCAGCAGCTTATTCGGCCTAGTGGATACGCAGTATTTT
CDR3 protein: CASSLFGLVDTQYF